These 26 T cell receptor delta chains originate from one sample sequenced in a study of gamma-delta T cells after stem cell transplantation. TCRdb reanalysed the RT-PCR reads via CATT. The data hold about 1,000 delta-chain clones, with around 13% observed a single time. The material sequenced was gamma-delta T cells. These receptors came from a human donor. It is not recorded whose cells these are; they may come from a transplant donor.

By share, this clone counts as medium-sized. V is TRDV1 and J is TRDJ1, with D maybe TRDD2 (5 bases). CDR1 TSWWSYY and CDR2 QGS come from the germline V gene. The CDR3 spans 20 residues. The V and J ends lost 4 bases and 0 bases respectively, with 27 bases between them. The CDR3 region has the DNA TGTGCTCTTGGGGGATCCAATGGGTCGGCTTCCGCCGCTTACACCGATAAACTCATCTTT. It codes for CALGGSNGSASAAYTDKLIF.

The rearrangement links TRDV1 to TRDJ1; 10 bases line up with TRDD3. CDR1 is TSWWSYY, CDR2 QGS, per germline. The CDR3 spans 21 residues. V trimming: 3 bases; J trimming: 1 base; junction bases outside the gene matches: 20. This CDR3 is CALGETIPTNLGDRGTDKLIF. CDR3 DNA: TGTGCTCTTGGGGAGACGATTCCTACAAATCTGGGGGATAGGGGCACCGATAAACTCATCTTT.

This clone was recorded a few times. A far more abundant clone sits one base away, making this likely a read error. Other DNA sequences from this sample encode an identical CDR3 as well. The rearrangement joins TRDV1 to TRDJ1; 10 bases align to TRDD3. CDR3 length: 21 amino acids. The trim removed 5 bases at V and 0 bases at J, leaving 21 bases unmatched. Germline CDR1 and CDR2: TSWWSYY and QGS. DNA of the CDR3: TGTGCTCTTGGGCCCCCTTTAGCCCAAATTGGTACTGGGGGATACACCGATAAACTCATCTTT. Translating it yields CALGPPLAQIGTGGYTDKLIF.

Within the sample, this clone is large (0.1 to 1%). The V and J genes are TRDV2 and TRDJ1; the match to TRDD3 covers 9 bases. Germline CDR1 GEAIGNYY, CDR2 EKD. The CDR3 has 18 residues. V dropped 3 bases and J dropped 0; count of bases not matched to a gene: 13. CDR3 DNA: TGTGCCTGTGACCCACTATACGGGGGATACACTTACACCGATAAACTCATCTTT. Encoded protein: CACDPLYGGYTYTDKLIF.

This clone appeared a few times. A far larger clone is off by one base, so a read error is likely. The sample carries other DNA sequences with the same CDR3. The CDR3 coding sequence is TGTGCCTGCGACAAGGTGGGGGATACAGGGGACTATAAACTCATCTTT. Amino acids: CACDKVGDTGDYKLIF. This chain uses TRDV2 with TRDJ1, with TRDD3 matching over 10 bases. CDR1 and CDR2 (germline): GEAIGNYY, EKD. CDR3 length: 16 residues.

This clone was seen a handful of times. A far larger clone is just one base off, so this is likely a read error. The chain employs TRDV1 and TRDJ1, with 11 bases lining up with TRDD3. After removal of 0 bases from V and 8 bases from J, the junction contained 23 bases not matched to a gene. The length of the CDR3 is 21 residues. In germline, CDR1 is TSWWSYY, CDR2 QGS. The CDR3 protein is CALGELALLGTALGDTGKLIF. The CDR3, as DNA: TGTGCTCTTGGGGAACTCGCCCTACTGGGTACTGCGCTGGGGGATACAGGCAAACTCATCTTT.

A few counts support this clone. A read error likely explains this, since a far larger clone differs by one base. The rearrangement links TRDV2 to TRDJ1, with 7 bases lining up with TRDD3. CDR1 and CDR2 from the germline V gene are GEAIGNYY and EKD. This CDR3 spans 15 amino acids. V shed 2 bases, J shed 2 bases, and the junction held 7 bases outside the gene matches. CDR3: CACDIWGVATDKLIF. CDR3 in DNA: TGTGCCTGTGACATCTGGGGGGTAGCTACCGATAAACTCATCTTT.

By sample fraction, this clone is large. The chain uses TRDV2 and TRDJ1; 11 positions match TRDD3. With 0 bases clipped from V and 0 bases from J, the junction kept 17 bases outside the gene matches. The CDR3 spans 21 residues. CDR1 is GEAIGNYY and CDR2 is EKD in the germline V gene. Here the CDR3 DNA reads TGTGCCTGTGACACCGGGGTAATATATGGGGGATACGCGTGGTACACCGATAAACTCATCTTT. It is translated as CACDTGVIYGGYAWYTDKLIF.

Comment on this clone: This likely came from a read error, as a far larger clone is one base away. This rearrangement joins TRDV2 to TRDJ1; 11 nucleotides agree with TRDD3. This CDR3 has 18 residues. CDR1 GEAIGNYY and CDR2 EKD come from the germline V gene. V gave up 3 bases and J gave up 3 bases; unmatched junction bases: 14. The CDR3 DNA sequence: TGTGCCTGTGACGCCGTACTGGGGGATATGCAAGGGCCCGATAAACTCATCTTT. Protein product: CACDAVLGDMQGPDKLIF.

This clone is labeled as medium-sized. The rearrangement links TRDV2 to TRDJ1, with D possibly being TRDD3 (6 bases). The CDR3 totals 18 residues. Deletions cut 2 bases from V and 0 bases from J, with 21 bases between. The germline V gene encodes CDR1 GEAIGNYY and CDR2 EKD. The CDR3 bases are TGTGCCTGTGACATTTTACCTACCGAAAGGGGATACACCGATAAACTCATCTTT. Amino acids: CACDILPTERGYTDKLIF.

As concerns this clone: A read error is likely here: a far larger clone is one base away. V gene TRDV2 combines with J gene TRDJ1, with 8 bases lining up with TRDD3. Germline CDR1 is GEAIGNYY and CDR2 is EKD. The CDR3 runs to 18 residues. As DNA, the CDR3 is TGTGCCTGTGACACTGTACTGGGGGGCCGAACCGTTGACGATAAACCCATCTTT. Its protein is CACDTVLGGRTVDDKPIF.

Of note for this clone: This is likely an artifact of a read error, given a far larger clone one base away. This chain links TRDV1 with TRDJ1; the match to TRDD3 covers 9 bases. CDR3 length: 26 residues. The germline gives CDR1 TSWWSYY, CDR2 QGS. The trim removed 1 base at V and 3 bases at J, leaving 36 bases unmatched. The CDR3: CALGEPRRLPYVWSTWGILYADKLIF. The CDR3 bases are TGTGCTCTTGGGGAACCCCGCCGGCTTCCCTACGTTTGGAGTACCTGGGGGATTCTGTACGCCGATAAACTCATCTTT.

The V gene is TRDV1, the J gene TRDJ1; D may be TRDD2 or TRDD3 (9 bases each). The CDR3 consists of 30 residues. The V gene's germline CDR1 is TSWWSYY and CDR2 QGS. The ends were cut back, 2 bases at V and 0 bases at J, with 55 bases in the middle. The CDR3 nucleotides are TGTGCTCTTGGGGAAAGATTAAGGGCCTTCCTACGCTCCCCCTTTACCAATACTAACTCTGGGGGATCACACACCGATAAACTCATCTTT. Residues: CALGERLRAFLRSPFTNTNSGGSHTDKLIF.

Remarks on this clone: Given a far larger clone just one base away, this is likely a sequencing read error. Other DNA sequences in this specimen translate into the identical CDR3. The chain couples TRDV3 to TRDJ1, with 7 bases fitting TRDD3. The germline V gene has CDR1 TVYSNPD and CDR2 GDNSRS (reference sequence). CDR3 length: 14 amino acids. DNA of the CDR3: TGTGCCTTTAGTGGGGATAACCACACCGATAAGCTCATCTTT. Protein product: CAFSGDNHTDKLIF.

The table lists this clone with a few counts. This likely came from a read error, as a far larger clone is one base away. This specimen includes other DNA sequences encoding the same CDR3. The CDR3 DNA is TGTGCCTTCTACACGGTGGGGGACTGGGTCACCGATAAACTCATCTTT. Amino acid sequence: CAFYTVGDWVTDKLIF. The genes are TRDV3 and TRDJ1; 7 positions agree with TRDD3. Losses at the gene ends were 3 bases for V and 1 base for J; bases not matched to a gene: 14. The CDR3 extends over 16 amino acids. Germline lookup yields CDR1 TVYSNPD and CDR2 GDNSRS (reference sequence).

V and J are TRDV1 and TRDJ1; the D call may be TRDD2 or TRDD3 (7 bases each). Germline CDR1 reads TSWWSYY; CDR2 reads QGS. Trimming took 1 base from V and 0 from J, leaving 33 bases between them. The CDR3 covers 23 residues. The CDR3 region is CALGERCGLPLLGFSYYTDKLIF. The CDR3 DNA sequence: TGTGCTCTTGGGGAACGATGTGGCCTTCCCCTACTGGGGTTTTCCTACTACACCGATAAACTCATCTTT.

This clone is termed medium-sized (0.01 to 0.1%). The V and J genes are TRDV2 and TRDJ1, with D tentatively TRDD3 (6 bases). The CDR3 covers 15 residues. Germline V gene data show CDR1 as GEAIGNYY and CDR2 as EKD. V shed 0 bases and J shed 0 bases, with 10 bases lying between them. CDR3 nucleotide sequence: TGTGCCTGTGACACCGTGGGGATTTACACCGATAAACTCATCTTT. Its protein is CACDTVGIYTDKLIF.

This clone counts as medium-sized. V and J are TRDV2 and TRDJ1; 12 bases line up with TRDD3. J lost 4 bases, V lost 4 bases, and 12 bases had no gene match. Germline V CDR1 and CDR2: GEAIGNYY, EKD. This CDR3 is built from 17 residues. The CDR3 loop is CACDRVLGDTSFDKLIF. The DNA of the CDR3 is TGTGCCTGTGATCGCGTACTGGGGGATACTTCCTTCGATAAACTCATCTTT.

This clone ranks as large. V gene TRDV2 combines with J gene TRDJ1, with 9 nucleotides matching TRDD3. Germline V lookup: CDR1 GEAIGNYY, CDR2 EKD. V lost 0 bases to trimming and J lost 0 bases; unmatched junction nucleotides: 13. The length of the CDR3 is 19 residues. The CDR3 nucleotides read TGTGCCTGTGACACCGTAACCACTGGGGGAGGCCTGTACACCGATAAACTCATCTTT. This gives the protein CACDTVTTGGGLYTDKLIF.

Of note for this clone: Given a far larger clone just one base away, this is likely a sequencing read error. J is TRDJ1 and V is TRDV1, with 10 bases that match TRDD3. Trimming removed 0 bases from V and 1 base from J; junction bases left unmatched: 26. Germline lookup yields CDR1 TSWWSYY and CDR2 QGS. The CDR3 has 24 amino acids. CDR3 bases: TGTGCTCTTGGGGAACTTAAGCCCCCCCTTCCTAGGGCTGGGGGATATTGGGGCACCGATAAACTCATCTTT. This encodes CALGELKPPLPRAGGYWGTDKLIF.

This clone was recorded a few times. A far larger clone is just one base off, so this is likely a read error. At the DNA level, this CDR3 is encoded by other sequences in the same sample as well. The rearrangement uses TRDV2 and TRDJ3; 9 bases match TRDD3. This CDR3 contains 20 residues. Looked up from germline, CDR1 is GEAIGNYY and CDR2 is EKD. Here the CDR3 DNA reads TGTGCCTGTGACACCATACTGGGGGACCCCAGCTCCTGGGACACCCGGCAGATGTTTTTC. Protein sequence: CACDTILGDPSSWDTRQMFF.

This clone ranks as medium-sized. The V and J genes are TRDV2 and TRDJ1; 8 nucleotides match TRDD3. Germline assignment: CDR1 GEAIGNYY and CDR2 EKD. This CDR3 is 18 amino acids long. The J segment lost 0 bases and the V segment lost 0 bases, leaving 11 bases of the junction unmatched. Here the CDR3 reads CACDTVGDSSFYTDKLIF. CDR3 bases: TGTGCCTGTGACACCGTGGGGGATTCCTCATTTTACACCGATAAACTCATCTTT.

This clone rates as medium-sized (0.01 to 0.1%). The chain recombines TRDV1 with TRDJ1; D unclear. CDR1 TSWWSYY and CDR2 QGS come from the germline V gene. V dropped 0 bases and J dropped 0 bases, with 20 bases sitting between them. The length of the CDR3 is 19 residues. Here the CDR3 DNA reads TGTGCTCTTGGGGAACTAGAATTAAACCACCAGACAAACACCGATAAACTCATCTTT. It yields the protein CALGELELNHQTNTDKLIF.

Concerning this clone itself: A far larger clone is a single base away, which makes a read error likely. In the same sample, other DNA sequences code for this CDR3. The chain carries TRDV2 and TRDJ1; TRDD3 agrees at 13 bases. The CDR3 length is 19 residues. Germline loops: CDR1 GEAIGNYY, CDR2 EKD. CDR3 nucleotide sequence: TGTGCCTGTGACACCGTTCGTACTGGGGGATACGCGGGGACCGATAAACTCATCTTC. This gives the protein CACDTVRTGGYAGTDKLIF.

This clone was counted only a few times. It differs at one base from a far larger clone, so likely a read error. The same CDR3 arises from other DNA sequences in this sample as well. The chain links TRDV2 to TRDJ1; 9 nucleotides agree with TRDD3. J gave up 2 bases and V 7 bases, and 16 bases lay outside the gene matches. There are 17 residues in the CDR3. Germline V gene sequence: CDR1 GEAIGNYY, CDR2 EKD. CDR3 sequence: CACDSAARGILTDKLIF. The CDR3 DNA sequence: TGTGCCTGCGACTCGGCGGCCCGGGGGATACTTACCGATAAACTCATCTTT.

This clone rates as medium-sized. The gene calls are TRDV1 and TRDJ1; D not certain. V was trimmed by 3 bases and J by 0 bases, leaving 11 bases between them. There are 15 residues in the CDR3. CDR1 and CDR2 (germline): TSWWSYY, QGS. CDR3 sequence (DNA): TGTGCTCTTGGGGATGGTTGGGTGGACACCGATAAACTCATCTTT. It codes for CALGDGWVDTDKLIF.